Included here is one TCR beta chain sequence, with context. These data are taken from a study of shared clonotypes between healthy human individuals. Data came from immunoSEQ multiplex PCR; TCRdb stores just in-frame clones and leaves some out. The sample shows about 2.4 million clones, roughly 93% of them seen only once. The length of the CDR3 is 12 residues. V lost 6 bases and J 6 bases, leaving 11 bases between the germline ends. The germline CDR1 and CDR2 sequences are SGHDT and YYEEEE. The clonotype was recovered from a man between 18 and 35 years old in good health. Some clones in this sample may be carry-over from other donors' samples. Source material: naive CD4+ T cells from PBMCs. Subset described: CD45RA+ positively selected. The V call is TRBV5-6, the J call TRBJ2-3; D uncertain. The chain's CDR3 is CASTYTGDTQYF. The CDR3 nucleotides read TGTGCCAGCACATATACTGGGGATACGCAGTATTTT.